Below are 6 T cell receptor beta chains sequenced from a single sample in a study of blood T cell repertoires in COVID-19. Generated by immunoSEQ multiplex PCR, the TCRdb table keeps only in-frame clones and is missing some. The repertoire consists of under 250,000 clones, with 81% occurring once and the leading ten covering 8% to 9.5%. The material sequenced was PBMCs or T cells enriched from blood (not recorded which). Source of these receptors: a woman aged 45-65 years with acute COVID-19.

The chain employs TRBV11-2 and TRBJ1-6, with TRBD1 identical over 7 bases. After removal of 5 bases from V and 6 bases from J, the junction contained 7 bases not matched to a gene. The CDR3 runs 15 residues. CDR1 and CDR2 (germline): SGHAT, FQNNGV. The CDR3 is CASSQRGTVNSPLHF. The DNA for the CDR3 is TGTGCCAGCAGCCAAAGAGGGACAGTTAATTCACCCCTCCACTTT.

CDR3 nucleotide sequence: TGTGCCAGCAGCTCTAGCGGGAGGAGCTCCTACAATGAGCAGTTCTTC. It translates to CASSSSGRSSYNEQFF. The J gene is TRBJ2-1, the V gene TRBV7-6; TRBD2 agrees at 11 bases. This CDR3 has 16 residues. V shed 4 bases, J shed 0 bases, and the junction held 2 bases outside the gene matches. Germline V gene sequence: CDR1 SGHVS, CDR2 FNYEAQ.

This clone was counted a single time. CDR3 loop: CASSPNPGTSGQNYEQYF. CDR3 DNA sequence: TGTGCCAGCAGCCCAAACCCCGGGACTAGCGGCCAAAACTACGAGCAGTACTTC. The chain carries TRBV7-9 and TRBJ2-7; 11 nucleotides agree with TRBD2. This CDR3 has 18 amino acids. In germline, CDR1 is SEHNR, CDR2 FQNEAQ (reference sequence). V gave up 5 bases and J gave up 3 bases; unmatched junction bases: 15.

The chain couples TRBV5-1 to TRBJ2-1, with TRBD2 as a possible D gene (6 bases). The CDR3 loop spans 15 amino acids. Trimming took off 0 bases at V and 9 bases at J, with 16 bases between the two ends. Germline CDR1 and CDR2: SGHRS and YFSETQ. The CDR3 here is CASSLGSGPSSEQFF. The CDR3 DNA follows: TGCGCCAGCAGCTTGGGAAGCGGGCCGTCAAGTGAGCAGTTCTTC. Using reference TRBV5-1 and TRBJ2-1 for the parts outside the CDR3, the full variable domain is KAGVTQTPRYLIKTRGQQVTLSCSPISGHRSVSWYQQTPGQGLQFLFEYFSETQRNKGNFPGRFSGRQFSNSRSEMNVSTLELGDSALYLCASSLGSGPSSEQFFGPGTRLTVL.

The chain joins TRBV27 to TRBJ2-5; TRBD1 is a possible D gene (5 bases). The CDR3 has 17 residues. V lost 2 bases and J lost 4, with 20 bases in between. Germline V gives CDR1 MNHEY, CDR2 SMNVEV (reference sequence). The CDR3 bases are TGTGCCAGCAGTTTAGGTGGCCAAGGCAGGGAACGAGAGACCCAGTACTTC. Translation: CASSLGGQGRERETQYF.

The gene calls are TRBV4-1 and TRBJ2-3; D possibly corresponds to TRBD2 (5 bases). From germline, CDR1 is MGHRA and CDR2 YSYEKL. V was pared by 1 base and J by 0 bases, with 11 bases between. The length of the CDR3 is 16 residues. CDR3 bases: TGCGCCAGCAGCCAAGCGGCGGGCTCTAGCACAGATACGCAGTATTTT. Translation: CASSQAAGSSTDTQYF.